This T cell receptor beta chain comes out of a study of cytomegalovirus exposure and HLA in healthy donors listed by TCRdb under 2017. About the investigation overall: A later analysis indicated that the 90 to 150 validation repertoires were generated on the platform also employed for the 650 to 850 repertoires of the first cohort. To predict cytomegalovirus infection status, the study brought together high-throughput TCR immunosequencing, statistical association of individual TCRs with disease status, and machine learning. The study was designed to test whether signatures of past pathogen exposure could be identified by cataloging public T cell receptors. In addition to the first cohort of 666 subjects, a separate validation cohort of approximately 120 different subjects was used.

Library method: the immunoSEQ multiplex PCR assay. The study's processing was this. A statistical classification framework was built for diagnosing cytomegalovirus status from the catalog of TCR beta chain sequences. TCRdb's version of the immuneACCESS table is confined to in-frame rearrangements and falls short of the full clone set. An unresolved V gene accounts for under half of the shortfall where checked; the remainder is of unknown origin. V and J calls and clone size follow that table, whereas D and trimming were derived from the DNA. The sample includes approximately 41,000 clones, with approximately 95% observed a single time. The ten largest clones take up 3% to 3.5% of the sample. The donors were included in the validation cohort of approximately 120 subjects, a group kept apart from the roughly 700-subject first cohort. The V end gives up 0 bases and the J end 5 bases, leaving 2 bases in the junction not matched to a gene. As encoded in the germline V gene, CDR1 is SGDLS while CDR2 is YYNGEE. The CDR3 has 14 amino acids, counting the end cysteine and phenylalanine. Solely the CDR3 DNA is kept, with 42 bases framed from the first base.

This clone is a singleton in its sample. The antigen it binds to is not known. The input lacks base qualities; no much larger clone sits a single base away. Results the study describes overall, beyond this receptor: The study listed around 160 TCR beta chains as associated with cytomegalovirus. Subsequent analysis determined that TCRs grouped into clusters in the first cohort also showed a tendency toward co-occurrence across the 130 or so validation repertoires, and 94% of cluster scores exceeded 0. A few of the identified cytomegalovirus-associated TCR beta chains were confirmed in vitro to be specific for cytomegalovirus antigens. While some public TCRs were present in many individuals, most TCR sequences turned up only very rarely across donors. A later analysis lacked HLA typing for the validation cohort, so it scored co-occurrence in that cohort across all 110 or so repertoires. It was suggested by the authors that the approach could potentially be generalized to other disease states and immunological phenotypes. The classifier was reported to diagnose cytomegalovirus status with high specificity and sensitivity in both the original cohort and the validation cohort.

The specimen was PBMCs. This clonotype was sampled from a man aged 18 to 35 in good health and CMV-seronegative. The chain couples TRBV9 to TRBJ2-1, and TRBD1 aligns with 7 junction nucleotides. The DNA sequence follows: TGTGCCAGCAGCGTAGAGGGGGCCAACAATGAGCAGTTCTTC. The translation is CASSVEGANNEQFF.